Below, 25 T cell receptor beta chains from the same sample are listed, as sequenced in a study of blood T cell repertoires in COVID-19. Method: immunoSEQ multiplex PCR; TCRdb's copy keeps in-frame clones and lacks some. Among 150,000 to 200,000 clones listed, over 75% were seen once. Material: peripheral blood. The receptors were gathered from a man in his forties or fifties with active or convalescent COVID-19.

The chain uses TRBV18 and TRBJ2-1; 10 bases align to TRBD2. V lost 8 bases to trimming and J lost 0 bases; unmatched junction nucleotides: 10. Germline assignment: CDR1 KGHSH and CDR2 LQKENI. The CDR3 is made up of 17 amino acids. CDR3 in DNA: TGTGCCAGCCTACCTTTAGCGGGGGGAACCTCCTACAATGAGCAGTTCTTC. Protein sequence: CASLPLAGGTSYNEQFF.

The chain couples TRBV2 to TRBJ2-3; possible D gene TRBD2, 6 bases. CDR1 and CDR2 (germline): SNHLY, FYNNEI. The CDR3 loop spans 14 amino acids. V was trimmed by 6 bases and J by 2 bases, leaving 12 bases between them. The CDR3 is CASSVADYTDTQYF. CDR3 coding DNA: TGTGCCAGCAGCGTAGCGGACTACACAGATACGCAGTATTTT.

The chain has TRBV6-5 and TRBJ1-6; TRBD1 is a possible D gene (5 bases). Trimming stripped 0 bases from V and 8 bases from J, with 11 bases between. CDR1 is MNHEY and CDR2 is SVGAGI in the germline V gene. The CDR3 has 15 residues. CDR3 sequence (DNA): TGTGCCAGCAGTTACTCGGAGGGAGGGGATTCACCCCTCCACTTT. The encoded protein is CASSYSEGGDSPLHF.

CDR3: CASSPDRGFTSGANVLTF. In DNA form, the CDR3 reads TGTGCCAGCAGCCCCGACAGGGGGTTCACTTCTGGGGCCAACGTCCTGACTTTC. V usage is TRBV7-9 and J usage is TRBJ2-6; 9 bases match TRBD1. Germline-derived CDR1 and CDR2 are SEHNR and FQNEAQ (reference sequence). The CDR3 is made up of 18 amino acids. Trimming cost V 5 bases and J 1 base; bases outside gene matches: 9.

The chain carries TRBV13 and TRBJ2-7, with D possibly TRBD1 on 6 matching bases. CDR1 and CDR2 from the germline V gene are PRHDT and FYEKMQ (reference sequence). The CDR3 has 14 amino acids. The V and J ends lost 4 bases and 6 bases respectively, with 16 bases between them. Here the CDR3 reads CASSWARGFGEQYF. Here the CDR3 DNA reads TGTGCCAGCAGCTGGGCGAGGGGGTTCGGCGAGCAGTACTTC.

The chain couples TRBV5-1 to TRBJ2-5; D is undetermined. CDR3 size: 15 residues. Germline V gene lookup returns CDR1 SGHRS and CDR2 YFSETQ. V lost 1 base, J lost 3 bases, and 13 bases lay in between. The DNA for the CDR3 is TGCGCCAGCAGCTTGATTAGGCCCCGGGAAGAGACCCAGTACTTC. This codes for CASSLIRPREETQYF.

V and J are TRBV6-1 and TRBJ1-5; unclear D gene. Germline CDR1 is MNHNS and CDR2 is SASEGT. V was shortened by 2 bases and J by 5 bases, with 4 bases between the two germline ends. The CDR3 consists of 12 residues. Here the CDR3 DNA reads TGTGCCAGCAGTGAACCAGATCAGCCCCAGCATTTT. Its protein is CASSEPDQPQHF.

The chain links TRBV10-1 to TRBJ2-3; 10 bases line up with TRBD2. This CDR3 is 15 amino acids long. Trimming cost V 6 bases and J 4 bases; bases outside gene matches: 7. Germline loops: CDR1 WNHNN, CDR2 SYGVQD (reference sequence). The CDR3 sequence is CASSDSGGRADTQYF. The CDR3 DNA follows: TGCGCCAGCAGCGATAGCGGGGGGAGGGCAGATACGCAGTATTTT.

This rearrangement joins TRBV27 to TRBJ1-5, with D maybe TRBD1 (5 bases). The CDR3 totals 14 residues. Germline lookup yields CDR1 MNHEY and CDR2 SMNVEV (reference sequence). Trimming took off 0 bases at V and 7 bases at J, with 10 bases between the two ends. The CDR3 DNA is TGTGCCAGCAGTTTATCGCCAGGGCAGCAGCCCCAGCATTTT. Encoded protein: CASSLSPGQQPQHF.

The chain carries TRBV2 and TRBJ1-5, with no clear D. CDR3 length equals 14 residues. V was clipped by 7 bases and J by 7 bases, with 17 bases between them. Germline lookup yields CDR1 SNHLY and CDR2 FYNNEI. The CDR3, as DNA: TGTGCCAGCACCCCAGCGGGTTCAGGACAGCCCCAGCATTTT. The encoded protein is CASTPAGSGQPQHF.

The chain uses TRBV30 and TRBJ2-7; TRBD1 agrees at 8 bases. Germline V lookup: CDR1 GTSNPN, CDR2 SVGIG (reference sequence). With 4 bases clipped from V and 0 bases from J, the junction kept 8 bases outside the gene matches. The CDR3 is 15 amino acids. CDR3 sequence (DNA): TGTGCCTGGACCAGGAGGACAGGGTCCTCCTACGAGCAGTACTTC. This translates into CAWTRRTGSSYEQYF.

This chain links TRBV9 with TRBJ2-2; unclear D gene. In germline, CDR1 is SGDLS, CDR2 YYNGEE. The CDR3 length is 15 residues. V lost 1 base and J 3 bases, leaving 10 bases between the germline ends. The CDR3 sequence: CASSVSSRDTGELFF. The CDR3, as DNA: TGTGCCAGCAGCGTAAGCTCCCGTGACACCGGGGAGCTGTTTTTT.

The chain couples TRBV4-1 to TRBJ1-5; 9 bases fit TRBD1. Germline CDR1 reads MGHRA; CDR2 reads YSYEKL. V trimming: 2 bases; J trimming: 4 bases; junction bases outside the gene matches: 9. This CDR3 has 17 amino acids. The CDR3 DNA follows: TGCGCCAGCAGCCAACGGTTGGTACAGGGGGCAAATCAGCCCCAGCATTTT. Translation: CASSQRLVQGANQPQHF.

V is TRBV27 and J is TRBJ2-7; D perhaps matches TRBD1 (6 bases). Trimming removed 5 bases at V and 0 bases at J, with 17 bases between. The CDR3 totals 16 residues. Germline loops: CDR1 MNHEY, CDR2 SMNVEV (reference sequence). This CDR3 reads CASSTMTGDSSYEQYF. The CDR3 DNA reads as TGTGCCAGCAGTACCATGACAGGCGATAGCTCCTACGAGCAGTACTTC.

This clone has only one observation. The V and J genes are TRBV20-1 and TRBJ1-1; D call uncertain. The germline CDR1 and CDR2 sequences are DFQATT and SNEGSKA (reference sequence). The CDR3 is 11 residues long. V was shortened by 5 bases and J by 0 bases, with 4 bases between the two germline ends. The CDR3 loop reads CSAPLNTEAFF. The CDR3 nucleotides read TGCAGTGCTCCTTTGAACACTGAAGCTTTCTTT.

The chain has TRBV15 and TRBJ2-7, with D possibly being TRBD1 (7 bases). The CDR3 has 14 residues. Per germline, CDR1 LNHNV and CDR2 YYDKDF (reference sequence). The V end was cut by 6 bases, the J end by 1 base, with 13 bases between. DNA of the CDR3: TGTGCCACCAGTCGCAGGGGGGAGTCCTACGAGCAGTACTTC. Its protein is CATSRRGESYEQYF.

This chain links TRBV5-1 with TRBJ1-1; the D is unclear. The CDR3 contains 14 residues. V was cut by 0 bases and J by 11 bases, with 17 bases left in between. From germline, CDR1 is SGHRS and CDR2 YFSETQ. In DNA form, the CDR3 reads TGCGCCAGCAGCTTGGCCCGGTCCGGTCTTGATGCTTTCTTT. Protein product: CASSLARSGLDAFF.

V usage is TRBV9 and J usage is TRBJ2-2; TRBD1 is a possible D gene (6 bases). This CDR3 comprises 15 residues. The germline V and J ends were trimmed by 2 bases and 8 bases, with 16 bases remaining between them. Germline CDR1 and CDR2: SGDLS and YYNGEE. The CDR3 DNA follows: TGTGCCAGCAGCGTTGGCAGGGACACCCAAGGGGAGCTGTTTTTT. Translated, it gives CASSVGRDTQGELFF.

About this clone itself: The CDR3 end shows no conserved phenylalanine or tryptophan, and so a read error is likely. The limits of the CDR3 on the DNA are not certain, so only TCRdb's listed CDR3 is given. V and J are TRBV11-2 and TRBJ1-6; the table assigns TRBD1, which was not confirmed against the DNA. The CDR3 sequence runs 13 residues, both termini included. Per germline, CDR1 SGHAT and CDR2 FQNNGV. The CDR3 here is CASSLGAGAPGLL.

The rearrangement links TRBV19 to TRBJ2-5, with 10 bases matching TRBD2. Looked up from germline, CDR1 is LNHDA and CDR2 is SQIVND (reference sequence). Trimming removed 0 bases from V and 3 bases from J; junction bases left unmatched: 4. The CDR3 totals 16 residues. The CDR3 DNA is TGTGCCAGTAGTATAGAAGCACTAGCGGGGAAAGAGACCCAGTACTTC. Protein: CASSIEALAGKETQYF. Variable domain in full (rest from reference TRBV19 and TRBJ2-5): DGGITQSPKYLFRKEGQNVTLSCEQNLNHDAMYWYRQDPGQGLRLIYYSQIVNDFQKGDIAEGYSVSREKKESFPLTVTSAQKNPTAFYLCASSIEALAGKETQYFGPGTRLLVL.

This clone was detected only once. V usage is TRBV29-1 and J usage is TRBJ2-7; no reliable D call. CDR1 is SQVTM and CDR2 is ANQGSEA in the germline V gene. The V gene lost 4 bases and the J gene lost 5 bases, with 9 bases spanning the gap. This CDR3 is built from 11 residues. This chain's CDR3 is CSVVSAHEQYF. In DNA form, the CDR3 reads TGCAGCGTTGTCAGCGCACACGAGCAGTACTTC.

The genes are TRBV4-3 and TRBJ1-1; 7 positions agree with TRBD1. V shed 5 bases and J 4 bases; nucleotides not matched to a gene: 10. CDR1 is LGHNA and CDR2 is YSLEER in the germline V gene. The CDR3 totals 15 residues. In nucleotides, the CDR3 is TGCGCCAGCAGCATTTCCGGGACAGCCATCACTGAAGCTTTCTTT. Protein sequence: CASSISGTAITEAFF.

Here the CDR3 reads CASSLGRGVNTEAFF. CDR3 coding DNA: TGTGCCAGCAGCTTAGGTCGGGGGGTGAACACTGAAGCTTTCTTT. V is TRBV7-9 and J is TRBJ1-1; D is possibly TRBD1 (5 bases). The germline gives CDR1 SEHNR, CDR2 FQNEAQ (reference sequence). This CDR3 is built from 15 residues. V was pared by 1 base and J by 0 bases, with 9 bases between. The variable domain in full, with the rest retrieved from reference TRBV7-9 and TRBJ1-1, is DTGVSQNPRHKITKRGQNVTFRCDPISEHNRLYWYRQTLGQGPEFLTYFQNEAQLEKSRLLSDRFSAERPKGSFSTLEIQRTEQGDSAMYLCASSLGRGVNTEAFFGQGTRLTVV.

CDR3 loop: CASRPRAPGRNQPQHF. Written as DNA, the CDR3 is TGTGCCAGCAGGCCTAGGGCCCCGGGGAGGAATCAGCCCCAGCATTTT. This chain uses TRBV28 with TRBJ1-5, with no clear D. Germline V gene lookup returns CDR1 MDHEN and CDR2 SYDVKM. The CDR3 is made up of 16 amino acids. Trimming removed 6 bases from V and 4 bases from J, with 19 bases in between.

The V call is TRBV18, the J call TRBJ1-1; D might be TRBD1 (6 bases). Germline loops: CDR1 KGHSH, CDR2 LQKENI. The CDR3 sequence is 14 residues long. Trimming took 6 bases from V and 1 from J, leaving 12 bases between them. CDR3 DNA: TGTGCCAGCTCCCTCGGGGGGCCGAACACTGAAGCTTTCTTT. Encoded protein: CASSLGGPNTEAFF.